The 7 T cell receptor beta chains reported below all come from one sample, sequenced in a study of OX40 agonist ivuxolimab in advanced cancers. This table comes from immunoSEQ multiplex PCR, and its TCRdb copy is limited to in-frame clones, with some not included. Among fewer than 85,000 clones listed, 65% to 85% were seen once. The material sequenced was CD4+ or CD8+ T cells sorted from blood, taken in a trial of the OX40 agonist ivuxolimab. These receptors were collected from an adult with an advanced solid tumor such as melanoma, head and neck, liver or kidney cancer.

The gene calls are TRBV15 and TRBJ2-1; D gene uncertain. Germline V gene sequence: CDR1 LNHNV, CDR2 YYDKDF (reference sequence). Trimming removed 5 bases at V and 1 base at J, with 9 bases between. The CDR3 spans 14 residues. The DNA of the CDR3 is TGTGCCACCAGCCTACACGGTTCCTACAATGAGCAGTTCTTC. Translated, it gives CATSLHGSYNEQFF.

This clone was counted between two and nine times. This sequence joins TRBV2 and TRBJ1-1; TRBD1 is a possible D gene (5 bases). The CDR3 has 15 amino acids. Trimming shortened V by 6 bases and J by 0 bases, and 14 bases separated the two germline ends. Germline V gene lookup returns CDR1 SNHLY and CDR2 FYNNEI. The CDR3 region is CASSLRTTMNTEAFF. CDR3 DNA sequence: TGTGCCAGCAGCCTCAGGACAACAATGAACACTGAAGCTTTCTTT.

The gene calls are TRBV5-4 and TRBJ2-1, with TRBD2 identical over 8 bases. V lost 3 bases and J lost 0; bases outside the gene matches: 2. CDR3 length: 15 residues. Germline CDR1 and CDR2: SGHNT and YYREEE (reference sequence). The CDR3 here is CASSSGTSSYNEQFF. DNA for the CDR3: TGTGCCAGCAGCTCCGGGACTAGCTCCTACAATGAGCAGTTCTTC.

The chain couples TRBV27 to TRBJ1-2; 9 bases line up with TRBD1. Trimming cost V 5 bases and J 6 bases; bases outside gene matches: 10. The CDR3 extends over 15 amino acids. Germline V gives CDR1 MNHEY, CDR2 SMNVEV (reference sequence). Written as DNA, the CDR3 is TGTGCCAGCAGTATTTATGGGGACAGGGAGAATGGCTACACCTTC. Translation: CASSIYGDRENGYTF.

CDR3 DNA: TGTGCCAGCAGCCGTGGTCACGGGGCGCCCTACAATGAGCAGTTCTTC. Amino acids: CASSRGHGAPYNEQFF. This chain uses TRBV14 with TRBJ2-1; D tentatively reads TRBD1 or TRBD2 (5 bases each). Germline V CDR1 and CDR2: SGHDN, FVKESK. The CDR3 is 16 amino acids. The V gene lost 4 bases and the J gene lost 2 bases, with 15 bases spanning the gap.

This clone was seen a handful of times. The chain carries TRBV7-3 and TRBJ2-5; 15 bases are shared with TRBD2. CDR3 length equals 13 residues. Germline V gene sequence: CDR1 SGHTA, CDR2 FQGTGA. With V trimmed by 8 bases and J by 13 bases, 8 bases remained unmatched. DNA for the CDR3: TGTGCCAGCTCGGGGACTAGCGGGGGGCCGAGGTACTTC. It codes for CASSGTSGGPRYF.

This clone was observed a single time. J is TRBJ1-5 and V is TRBV6-6; D may be TRBD1 (6 bases). From germline, CDR1 is MNHNY and CDR2 SVGAGI (reference sequence). Trimming removed 5 bases at V and 4 bases at J, with 15 bases between. CDR3 length: 15 residues. This chain's CDR3 is CASSHGIQGNQPQHF. The CDR3 coding sequence is TGTGCCAGCAGTCACGGGATACAGGGAAATCAGCCCCAGCATTTT.